These 32 T cell receptor beta chains share one sample of origin, sequenced in a study of cytomegalovirus exposure and HLA in healthy donors. Primers included in the PCR were 60 Vbeta and 13 Jbeta primers. TCRdb's table, derived via immunoSEQ multiplex PCR, lists solely in-frame clones and lacks some. The data hold 100,000 or so clones, with 55% to 75% observed a single time. The sequenced sample consisted of PBMCs. Receptors originate from a man younger than 40 in good health and CMV-seropositive.

The V gene is TRBV7-9, the J gene TRBJ1-4; D uncertain. Germline V gene sequence: CDR1 SEHNR, CDR2 FQNEAQ (reference sequence). The CDR3 consists of 14 residues. V shed 5 bases and J shed 7 bases, with 14 bases lying between them. CDR3 residues: CASSPRQNPEKLFF. CDR3 DNA: TGTGCCAGCAGCCCCCGACAAAATCCTGAAAAACTGTTTTTT.

The rearrangement links TRBV4-2 to TRBJ1-2; tentatively, D is TRBD1 (6 bases). The V end lost 0 bases, the J end lost 6 bases, and 14 bases lay between the germline ends. The CDR3 is 15 amino acids. The V gene's germline CDR1 is LGHNA and CDR2 YNFKEQ. The CDR3 coding sequence is TGTGCCAGCAGCCAAGACCTGAGCACAGGGAATGGCTACACCTTC. Protein product: CASSQDLSTGNGYTF.

This chain joins TRBV7-9 and TRBJ1-2; 10 bases align to TRBD1. Germline V CDR1 and CDR2: SEHNR, FQNEAQ (reference sequence). V gave up 3 bases and J gave up 2 bases; unmatched junction bases: 3. The CDR3 runs to 15 residues. The CDR3 DNA follows: TGTGCCAGCAGCTTGCCGACAGGGGGCAACTATGGCTACACCTTC. Translated, it gives CASSLPTGGNYGYTF.

This clone was detected only once. The genes are TRBV10-3 and TRBJ2-3; D is perhaps TRBD2 (5 bases). The CDR3 has 14 residues. Deletions cut 6 bases from V and 3 bases from J, with 13 bases between. Germline V gene data show CDR1 as ENHRY and CDR2 as SYGVKD. The CDR3 is CAIRERTATDTQYF. CDR3 bases: TGTGCCATCAGGGAGAGGACTGCTACAGATACGCAGTATTTT.

The chain recombines TRBV7-8 with TRBJ2-7; TRBD1 agrees at 7 bases. Trimming cost V 2 bases and J 1 base; bases outside gene matches: 5. The CDR3 extends over 15 amino acids. In germline, CDR1 is SGHVS, CDR2 FQNEAQ. The CDR3, as DNA: TGTGCCAGCAGCTTATTTGAGGGACAGTCCTACGAGCAGTACTTC. Its protein product is CASSLFEGQSYEQYF. Combining the CDR3 with reference TRBV7-8 and TRBJ2-7 gives the whole variable domain GAGVSQSPRYKVAKRGQDVALRCDPISGHVSLFWYQQALGQGPEFLTYFQNEAQLDKSGLPSDRFFAERPEGSVSTLKIQRTQQEDSAVYLCASSLFEGQSYEQYFGPGTRLTVT.

The rearrangement joins TRBV27 to TRBJ2-5; 8 positions match TRBD2. The V gene's germline CDR1 is MNHEY and CDR2 SMNVEV (reference sequence). CDR3 length: 13 amino acids. Germline trimming cut 2 bases from V and 5 bases from J; bases unmatched to any gene: 1. Written as DNA, the CDR3 is TGTGCCAGCAGTTTACCGGGAGGGGAGACCCAGTACTTC. Translation: CASSLPGGETQYF.

The chain employs TRBV6-5 and TRBJ1-5, with 8 bases matching TRBD1. Germline values: CDR1 MNHEY, CDR2 SVGAGI. The CDR3 is 14 amino acids. J was trimmed by 4 bases and V by 5 bases; bases with no gene match: 4. CDR3 bases: TGTGCCAGCAGTCTTGGGACAGGAAATCAGCCCCAGCATTTT. Amino acid sequence: CASSLGTGNQPQHF.

V and J are TRBV6-1 and TRBJ1-3, with 7 bases lining up with TRBD1. Germline V lookup: CDR1 MNHNS, CDR2 SASEGT. The CDR3 covers 16 residues. V was clipped by 4 bases and J by 2 bases; unmatched bases: 8. The CDR3 loop reads CASSGDSGGPGNTIYF. In DNA form, the CDR3 reads TGTGCCAGCAGTGGCGATTCAGGGGGTCCTGGAAACACCATATATTTT.

The J gene is TRBJ2-3, the V gene TRBV5-1; 13 bases agree with TRBD2. From germline, CDR1 is SGHRS and CDR2 YFSETQ. The CDR3 has 15 residues. V shed 4 bases, J shed 3 bases, and the junction held 2 bases outside the gene matches. The CDR3 DNA follows: TGCGCCAGCAGCGCACTAGCGGGGGGGACAGATACGCAGTATTTT. It is translated as CASSALAGGTDTQYF.

This clone was detected only a few times. CDR3 in amino acids: CATSSPISEQYF. The CDR3 DNA sequence: TGTGCCACCAGCAGTCCTATTAGCGAGCAGTACTTC. The J gene is TRBJ2-7, the V gene TRBV15; D is unresolved. The V gene lost 3 bases and the J gene lost 6 bases, with 9 bases spanning the gap. CDR1 and CDR2 (germline): LNHNV, YYDKDF (reference sequence). The CDR3 runs 12 residues.

This clone has more than one count but fewer than ten. The chain links TRBV5-4 to TRBJ1-6; a weak D match, TRBD1 (5 bases). This CDR3 is 14 amino acids long. Germline V gene data show CDR1 as SGHNT and CDR2 as YYREEE (reference sequence). Between the trimmed V and J ends, which lost 4 bases and 6 bases, there was a span of 11 bases. CDR3 nucleotide sequence: TGTGCCAGCAGCCAGAGACAGAGTAATTCACCCCTCCACTTT. Translated, it gives CASSQRQSNSPLHF.

CDR3 in DNA: TGTGCCAGCTCACCACCCGGGAGTAATGAGCAGTTCTTC. Amino acid sequence: CASSPPGSNEQFF. The chain couples TRBV18 to TRBJ2-1; possible D gene TRBD2, 6 bases. Trimming pared 0 bases from V and 7 bases from J, leaving 7 bases between. Germline lookup yields CDR1 KGHSH and CDR2 LQKENI. This CDR3 spans 13 amino acids.

The V call is TRBV11-2, the J call TRBJ2-2, with 7 positions matching TRBD1. The V segment lost 6 bases and the J segment 1 base; nucleotides outside the gene matches: 11. Germline values: CDR1 SGHAT, CDR2 FQNNGV. CDR3 length equals 17 residues. CDR3: CASRPYRGDRNTGELFF. The CDR3 DNA reads as TGTGCCAGCAGGCCCTATCGTGGGGACAGGAACACCGGGGAGCTGTTTTTT.

The gene calls are TRBV10-3 and TRBJ1-1; D unclear. This CDR3 has 14 residues. Germline V CDR1 and CDR2: ENHRY, SYGVKD. Deletions cut 6 bases from V and 6 bases from J, with 17 bases between. The CDR3 here is CAIRDRAKEAEAFF. Written as DNA, the CDR3 is TGTGCCATCAGGGACCGGGCTAAGGAGGCTGAAGCTTTCTTT.

This clone was seen only a few times. The chain carries TRBV7-9 and TRBJ1-2, with a weak D call TRBD1 (5 bases). Germline V lookup: CDR1 SEHNR, CDR2 FQNEAQ (reference sequence). Trimming left V 1 base short and J 4 bases short, with 13 bases between. This CDR3 is built from 15 residues. CDR3 sequence: CASSLGHVGLYGYTF. CDR3 nucleotides: TGTGCCAGCAGCTTAGGACACGTGGGGCTCTATGGCTACACCTTC.

This rearrangement joins TRBV19 to TRBJ1-5; D is perhaps TRBD1 (6 bases). The CDR3 has 18 residues. V gave up 1 base and J gave up 6 bases, with 22 bases separating them. Germline V gene sequence: CDR1 LNHDA, CDR2 SQIVND (reference sequence). This chain's CDR3 is CASSIVVGRGRMVQPQHF. The DNA for the CDR3 is TGTGCCAGTAGTATAGTAGTTGGCAGGGGACGAATGGTTCAGCCCCAGCATTTT.

The J gene is TRBJ2-7, the V gene TRBV13; D not certain. CDR3 length equals 12 residues. Trimming took 4 bases from V and 2 from J, leaving 6 bases between them. Germline CDR1 and CDR2: PRHDT and FYEKMQ (reference sequence). CDR3 sequence (DNA): TGTGCCAGCAGCTCCTCCCCCTACGAGCAGTACTTC. This encodes CASSSSPYEQYF.

The gene calls are TRBV30 and TRBJ2-3; tentative D call: TRBD2 (6 bases). Germline V CDR1 and CDR2: GTSNPN, SVGIG (reference sequence). Trimming took off 2 bases at V and 6 bases at J, with 15 bases between the two ends. The CDR3 has 14 residues. DNA of the CDR3: TGTGCCTGGAGTAAGAGGTGGGGGAGGGATACGCAGTATTTT. Translation gives CAWSKRWGRDTQYF.

The rearrangement uses TRBV11-3 and TRBJ1-1; 9 bases agree with TRBD1. J was trimmed by 5 bases and V by 5 bases; bases with no gene match: 9. Germline V lookup: CDR1 SGHNT, CDR2 YENEEA. The CDR3 consists of 15 residues. The CDR3 DNA sequence: TGTGCCAGCAGCCCCCCTGGACAGGGGTGGACTGAAGCTTTCTTT. This codes for CASSPPGQGWTEAFF.

This chain joins TRBV19 and TRBJ2-1; 8 bases line up with TRBD2. CDR3 length equals 17 residues. CDR1 and CDR2 from the germline V gene are LNHDA and SQIVND (reference sequence). With 3 bases clipped from V and 3 bases from J, the junction kept 10 bases outside the gene matches. CDR3 sequence reads: CASSIGGAGGLYNEQFF. CDR3 nucleotides: TGTGCCAGTAGTATCGGGGGTGCGGGGGGCCTCTACAATGAGCAGTTCTTC.

This sequence joins TRBV6-1 and TRBJ2-5; the D gene is possibly TRBD2 (6 bases). This CDR3 contains 14 residues. V lost 7 bases and J 6 bases, leaving 18 bases between the germline ends. The germline V gene encodes CDR1 MNHNS and CDR2 SASEGT. CDR3 loop: CASMEGPGRQTQYF. CDR3 coding DNA: TGTGCCAGCATGGAGGGCCCGGGGCGCCAGACCCAGTACTTC.

The rearrangement joins TRBV5-1 to TRBJ2-2; TRBD1 is a possible D gene (6 bases). The V gene's germline CDR1 is SGHRS and CDR2 YFSETQ. This CDR3 comprises 13 residues. V was pared by 4 bases and J by 8 bases, with 12 bases between. DNA of the CDR3: TGCGCCAGCAGCGCAGGACAGCTAGGGGAGCTGTTTTTT. It yields the protein CASSAGQLGELFF.

This chain links TRBV7-8 with TRBJ2-3; 13 bases agree with TRBD2. Germline CDR1 SGHVS, CDR2 FQNEAQ. V lost 6 bases, J lost 6 bases, and 6 bases stayed unmatched. This CDR3 comprises 15 residues. CDR3 region: CASRTGLAGFDTQYF. Written as DNA, the CDR3 is TGTGCCAGCAGAACGGGACTAGCGGGGTTTGATACGCAGTATTTT.

The genes are TRBV29-1 and TRBJ2-1, with 7 nucleotides matching TRBD2. This CDR3 comprises 12 residues. The germline gives CDR1 SQVTM, CDR2 ANQGSEA. V lost 4 bases to trimming and J lost 7 bases; unmatched junction nucleotides: 4. This CDR3 is CSVAAGWNEQFF. The CDR3 nucleotides read TGCAGCGTTGCAGCGGGGTGGAATGAGCAGTTCTTC.

This clone was recorded only once. The V gene is TRBV4-1, the J gene TRBJ2-7, with D perhaps TRBD1 (6 bases). Germline-derived CDR1 and CDR2 are MGHRA and YSYEKL. The V and J ends lost 3 bases and 6 bases respectively, with 21 bases between them. CDR3 size: 16 residues. As DNA, the CDR3 is TGCGCCAGCAGCCATCTCCCAGGGGACAAAGGTGGCGAGCAGTACTTC. It yields the protein CASSHLPGDKGGEQYF.

The rearrangement uses TRBV19 and TRBJ2-7; D gene ambiguous. This CDR3 contains 14 residues. Trimming took off 5 bases at V and 2 bases at J, with 13 bases between the two ends. CDR1 is LNHDA and CDR2 is SQIVND in the germline V gene (reference sequence). The CDR3 protein is CASSGSTGPYEQYF. In DNA form, the CDR3 reads TGTGCCAGTAGTGGGTCTACTGGGCCCTACGAGCAGTACTTC.

CDR3 in DNA: TGTGCCAGCAGCTCTAGTCCGGAGCAGTTCTTC. This codes for CASSSSPEQFF. The gene calls are TRBV7-9 and TRBJ2-1, with D hard to call. Germline-derived CDR1 and CDR2 are SEHNR and FQNEAQ (reference sequence). This CDR3 has 11 amino acids. V lost 4 bases and J lost 10, with 8 bases in between.

Only a few counts were recorded for this clone. V and J are TRBV7-9 and TRBJ1-1, with D possibly being TRBD1 (6 bases). Trimming removed 5 bases from V and 12 bases from J, with 13 bases in between. This CDR3 is built from 11 residues. Germline V gene data show CDR1 as SEHNR and CDR2 as FQNEAQ (reference sequence). The CDR3 sequence is CASSEQGNPFF. In DNA form, the CDR3 reads TGTGCCAGCAGCGAACAGGGTAACCCTTTCTTT.

The CDR3 reads CASSTQGNQPQHF. The DNA for the CDR3 is TGTGCCAGCAGCACACAGGGGAATCAGCCCCAGCATTTT. The chain links TRBV6-6 to TRBJ1-5; 7 positions match TRBD1. The trim removed 6 bases at V and 4 bases at J, leaving 3 bases unmatched. Germline V gene lookup returns CDR1 MNHNY and CDR2 SVGAGI (reference sequence). The CDR3 is made up of 13 amino acids.

This clone was counted a single time. This chain joins TRBV19 and TRBJ2-1; the D is unclear. The V end was cut by 2 bases, the J end by 0 bases, with 8 bases between. CDR3 length equals 15 residues. The germline V gene has CDR1 LNHDA and CDR2 SQIVND (reference sequence). The DNA for the CDR3 is TGTGCCAGTAGTATAAGTAGAAGCTCCTACAATGAGCAGTTCTTC. Its protein product is CASSISRSSYNEQFF.

The chain employs TRBV9 and TRBJ1-2; tentative D call: TRBD1 (6 bases). Germline lookup yields CDR1 SGDLS and CDR2 YYNGEE. The CDR3 extends over 14 amino acids. The V gene lost 2 bases and the J gene lost 1 base, with 9 bases spanning the gap. The CDR3 nucleotides are TGTGCCAGCAGCGTTACAGGGCATAACTATGGCTACACCTTC. It yields the protein CASSVTGHNYGYTF.

As concerns this clone: The same CDR3 also results from other DNA sequences found in this sample. The V gene is TRBV6-6, the J gene TRBJ1-2, with unresolved D. The V end was cut by 4 bases, the J end by 1 base, with 10 bases between. The CDR3 length is 14 residues. Germline CDR1 reads MNHNY; CDR2 reads SVGAGI (reference sequence). CDR3 DNA sequence: TGTGCCAGCAGTTCCATAGCGAGTAACTATGGCTACACCTTC. Encoded protein: CASSSIASNYGYTF.